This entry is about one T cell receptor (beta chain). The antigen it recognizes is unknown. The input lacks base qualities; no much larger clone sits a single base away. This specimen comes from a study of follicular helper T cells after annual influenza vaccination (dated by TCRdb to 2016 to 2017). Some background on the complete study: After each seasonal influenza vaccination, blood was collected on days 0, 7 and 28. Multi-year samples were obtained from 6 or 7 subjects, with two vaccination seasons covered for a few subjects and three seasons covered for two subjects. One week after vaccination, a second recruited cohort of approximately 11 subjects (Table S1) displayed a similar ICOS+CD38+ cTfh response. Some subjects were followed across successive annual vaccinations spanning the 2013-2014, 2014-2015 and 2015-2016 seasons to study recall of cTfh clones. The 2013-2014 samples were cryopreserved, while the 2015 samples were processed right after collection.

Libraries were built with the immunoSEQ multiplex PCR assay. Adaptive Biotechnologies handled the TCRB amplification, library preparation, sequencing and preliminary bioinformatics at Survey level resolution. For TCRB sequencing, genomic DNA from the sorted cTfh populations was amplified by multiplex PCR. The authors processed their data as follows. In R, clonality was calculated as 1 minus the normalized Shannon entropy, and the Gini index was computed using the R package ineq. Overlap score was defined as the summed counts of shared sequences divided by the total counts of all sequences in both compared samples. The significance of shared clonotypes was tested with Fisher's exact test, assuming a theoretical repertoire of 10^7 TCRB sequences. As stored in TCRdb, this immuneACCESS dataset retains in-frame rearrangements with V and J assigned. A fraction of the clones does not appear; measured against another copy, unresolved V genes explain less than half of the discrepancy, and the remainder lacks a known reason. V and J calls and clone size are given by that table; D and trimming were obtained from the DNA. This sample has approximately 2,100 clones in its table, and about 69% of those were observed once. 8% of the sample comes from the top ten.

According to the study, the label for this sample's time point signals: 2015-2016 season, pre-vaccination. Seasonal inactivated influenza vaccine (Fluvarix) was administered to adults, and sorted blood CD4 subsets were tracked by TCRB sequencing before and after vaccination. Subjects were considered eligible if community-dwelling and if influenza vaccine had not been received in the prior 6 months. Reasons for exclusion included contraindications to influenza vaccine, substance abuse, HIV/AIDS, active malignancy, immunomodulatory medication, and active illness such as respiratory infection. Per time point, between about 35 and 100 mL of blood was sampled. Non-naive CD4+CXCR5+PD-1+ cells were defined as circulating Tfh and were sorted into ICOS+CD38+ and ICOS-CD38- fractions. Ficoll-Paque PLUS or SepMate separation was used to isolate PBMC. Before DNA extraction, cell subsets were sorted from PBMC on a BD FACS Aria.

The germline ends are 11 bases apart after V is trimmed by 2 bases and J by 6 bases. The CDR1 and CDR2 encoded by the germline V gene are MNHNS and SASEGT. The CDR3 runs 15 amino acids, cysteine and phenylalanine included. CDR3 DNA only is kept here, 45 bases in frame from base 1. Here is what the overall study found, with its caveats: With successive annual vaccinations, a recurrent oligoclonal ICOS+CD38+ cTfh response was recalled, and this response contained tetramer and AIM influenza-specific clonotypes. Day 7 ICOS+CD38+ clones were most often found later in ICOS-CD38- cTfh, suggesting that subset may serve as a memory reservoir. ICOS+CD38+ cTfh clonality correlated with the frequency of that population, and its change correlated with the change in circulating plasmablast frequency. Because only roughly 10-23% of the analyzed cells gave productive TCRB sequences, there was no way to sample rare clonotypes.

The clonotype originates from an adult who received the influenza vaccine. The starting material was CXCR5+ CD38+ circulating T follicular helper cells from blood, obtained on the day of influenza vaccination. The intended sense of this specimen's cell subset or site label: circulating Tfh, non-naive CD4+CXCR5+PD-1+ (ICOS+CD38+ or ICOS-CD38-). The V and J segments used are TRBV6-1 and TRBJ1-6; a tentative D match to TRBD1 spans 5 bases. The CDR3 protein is CASSEWGVLNSPLHF. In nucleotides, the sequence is TGTGCCAGCAGTGAATGGGGGGTGCTTAATTCACCCCTCCACTTT.